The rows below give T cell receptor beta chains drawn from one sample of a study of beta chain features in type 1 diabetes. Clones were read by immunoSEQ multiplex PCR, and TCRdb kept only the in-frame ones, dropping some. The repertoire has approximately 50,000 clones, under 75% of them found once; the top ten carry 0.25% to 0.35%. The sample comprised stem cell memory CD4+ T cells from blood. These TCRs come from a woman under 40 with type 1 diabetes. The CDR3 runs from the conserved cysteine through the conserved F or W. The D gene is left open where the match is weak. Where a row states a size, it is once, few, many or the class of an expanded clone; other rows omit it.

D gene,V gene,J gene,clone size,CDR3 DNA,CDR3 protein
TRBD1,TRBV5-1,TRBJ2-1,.,TGCGCCAGCAGCTTGTCGGGGACAGGGGCGTACAATGAGCAGTTCTTC,CASSLSGTGAYNEQFF
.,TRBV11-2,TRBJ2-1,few,TGTGCCAGCAGCCTTGGACAGTTCTACAATGAGCAGTTCTTC,CASSLGQFYNEQFF
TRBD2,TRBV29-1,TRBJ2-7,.,TGCAGCGTTCAAAGCCCCAGCGGGAGGCAACTCTACGAGCAGTACTTC,CSVQSPSGRQLYEQYF
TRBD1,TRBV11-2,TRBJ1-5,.,TGTGCCAGCAGCTTATCAGGGGGTAATCAGCCCCAGCATTTT,CASSLSGGNQPQHF
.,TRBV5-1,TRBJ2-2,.,TGCGCCAGCAGCTTTTTCCCGTCCGGCGGAATTTTCACCGGGGAGCTGTTTTTT,CASSFFPSGGIFTGELFF
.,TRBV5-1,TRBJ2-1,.,TGCGCCAGCAGCCCGACGCTAACCCCGGTCGGGGATGAGCAGTTCTTC,CASSPTLTPVGDEQFF
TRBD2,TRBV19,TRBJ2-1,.,TGTGCCAGTAGTATAGGTATCCAGCGGGGAAACAATGAGCAGTTCTTC,CASSIGIQRGNNEQFF
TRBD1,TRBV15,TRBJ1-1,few,TGTGCCACCAGCAGATTTGGGACAGGCGGCACTGAAGCTTTCTTT,CATSRFGTGGTEAFF
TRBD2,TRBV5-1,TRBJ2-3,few,TGCGCCAGCAGCCCCGGCCCGACTAGCGGGGACACAGATACGCAGTATTTT,CASSPGPTSGDTDTQYF
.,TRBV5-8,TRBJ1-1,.,TGTGCCAGCAGCTTGGATTTCCGGGATAGTATGAACACTGAAGCTTTCTTT,CASSLDFRDSMNTEAFF
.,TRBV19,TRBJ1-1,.,TGTGCCAGTAGTACGACGACAGGAAACACTGAAGCTTTCTTT,CASSTTTGNTEAFF
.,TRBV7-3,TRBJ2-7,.,TGTGCCAGCAGCTTAAGTCACTCCTACGAGCAGTACTTC,CASSLSHSYEQYF
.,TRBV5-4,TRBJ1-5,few,TGTGCCAGCAGCTTGGACGGGAATCAGCCCCAGCATTTT,CASSLDGNQPQHF
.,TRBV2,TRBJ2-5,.,TGTGCCAGCAGAGACATACAAGAGACCCAGTACTTC,CASRDIQETQYF
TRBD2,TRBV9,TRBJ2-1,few,TGTGCCAGCAGCTTACAACTAGCGGGGTACAATGAGCAGTTCTTC,CASSLQLAGYNEQFF
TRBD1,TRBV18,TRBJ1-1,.,TGTGCCAGCTCACCACTGGGACAGGGGGAGGTTGGCACTGAAGCTTTCTTT,CASSPLGQGEVGTEAFF
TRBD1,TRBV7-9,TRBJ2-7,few,TGTGCCAGCAGCTTATACGGGACAGAGAGCAACGAGCAGTACTTC,CASSLYGTESNEQYF
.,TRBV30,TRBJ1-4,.,TGTGCCTGGAGTGTAGTTGCGATTAATGAAAAACTGTTTTTT,CAWSVVAINEKLFF
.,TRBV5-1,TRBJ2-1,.,TGCGCCAGCAGCATCAGACAGTCAAGCTCCTACAATGAGCAGTTCTTC,CASSIRQSSSYNEQFF
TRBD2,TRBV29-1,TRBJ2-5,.,TGCAGCGTTGGCGGGGGTGGACCGACCTTGCAAGAGACCCAGTACTTC,CSVGGGGPTLQETQYF
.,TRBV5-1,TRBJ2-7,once,TGCGCCAGCAGCTTGGTCAGTTACGAGCAGTACTTC,CASSLVSYEQYF
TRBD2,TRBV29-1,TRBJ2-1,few,TGCAGCGTTGGGCGACTAGCGGGAGGGAACTATGAGCAGTTCTTC,CSVGRLAGGNYEQFF
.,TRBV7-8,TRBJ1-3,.,TGTGCCAGCAGCTTAGCGAGGGTATATGGGAACACCATATATTTT,CASSLARVYGNTIYF
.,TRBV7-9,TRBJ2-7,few,TGTGCCAGCAGCTTATTAGCCCCCTTGGGTGAGCAGTACTTC,CASSLLAPLGEQYF
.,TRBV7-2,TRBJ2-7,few,TGTGCCAGCAGCTCCGGCGGCGCGCGGGCTGCCTACGAGCAGTACTTC,CASSSGGARAAYEQYF
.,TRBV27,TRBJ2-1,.,TGTGCCAGCAGTCTAGCCTCACCCTACAATGAGCAGTTCTTC,CASSLASPYNEQFF
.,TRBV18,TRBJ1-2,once,TGTGCCAGCTCACCACCTCTCCCCCAGGGCTATGGCTACACCTTC,CASSPPLPQGYGYTF
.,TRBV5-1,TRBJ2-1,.,TGCGCCAGCAGCTTGGGTGGCGACTACTACAATGAGCAGTTCTTC,CASSLGGDYYNEQFF
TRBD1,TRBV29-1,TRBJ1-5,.,TGCAGCACCCGGACAGGCCCCGGGCAGCCCCAGCATTTT,CSTRTGPGQPQHF
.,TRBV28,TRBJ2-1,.,TGTGCCAGCAGTTTAAAGCTATACAATGAGCAGTTCTTC,CASSLKLYNEQFF
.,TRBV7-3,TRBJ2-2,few,TGTGCCAGCAGCTTAGTGAGCACCGGGGAGCTGTTTTTT,CASSLVSTGELFF
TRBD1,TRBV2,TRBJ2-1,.,TGTGCCAGCAGTCAGGGGGACGGACCTGCGAAGATCTTC,CASSQGDGPAKIF
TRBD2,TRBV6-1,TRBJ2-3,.,TGTGCCAGCATCGGACTAGTCGGGTCAGATACGCAGTATTTT,CASIGLVGSDTQYF